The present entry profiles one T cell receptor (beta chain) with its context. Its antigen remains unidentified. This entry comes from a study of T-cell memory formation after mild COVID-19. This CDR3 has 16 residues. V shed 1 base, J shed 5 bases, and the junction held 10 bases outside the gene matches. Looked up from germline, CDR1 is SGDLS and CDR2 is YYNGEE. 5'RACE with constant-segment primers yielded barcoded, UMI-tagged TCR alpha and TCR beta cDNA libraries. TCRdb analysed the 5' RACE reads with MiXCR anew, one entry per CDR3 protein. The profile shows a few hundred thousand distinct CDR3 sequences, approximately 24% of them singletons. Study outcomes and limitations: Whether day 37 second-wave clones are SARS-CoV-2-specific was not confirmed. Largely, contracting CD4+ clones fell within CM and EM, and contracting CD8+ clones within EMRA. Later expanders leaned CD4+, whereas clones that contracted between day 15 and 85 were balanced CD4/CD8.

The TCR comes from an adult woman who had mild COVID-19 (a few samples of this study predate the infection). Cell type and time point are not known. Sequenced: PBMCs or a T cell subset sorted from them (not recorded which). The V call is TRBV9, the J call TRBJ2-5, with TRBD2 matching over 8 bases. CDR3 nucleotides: TGTGCCAGCAGCGTACGGGCTAGCGGGCTGGGGGAGACCCAGTACTTC. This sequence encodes CASSVRASGLGETQYF.